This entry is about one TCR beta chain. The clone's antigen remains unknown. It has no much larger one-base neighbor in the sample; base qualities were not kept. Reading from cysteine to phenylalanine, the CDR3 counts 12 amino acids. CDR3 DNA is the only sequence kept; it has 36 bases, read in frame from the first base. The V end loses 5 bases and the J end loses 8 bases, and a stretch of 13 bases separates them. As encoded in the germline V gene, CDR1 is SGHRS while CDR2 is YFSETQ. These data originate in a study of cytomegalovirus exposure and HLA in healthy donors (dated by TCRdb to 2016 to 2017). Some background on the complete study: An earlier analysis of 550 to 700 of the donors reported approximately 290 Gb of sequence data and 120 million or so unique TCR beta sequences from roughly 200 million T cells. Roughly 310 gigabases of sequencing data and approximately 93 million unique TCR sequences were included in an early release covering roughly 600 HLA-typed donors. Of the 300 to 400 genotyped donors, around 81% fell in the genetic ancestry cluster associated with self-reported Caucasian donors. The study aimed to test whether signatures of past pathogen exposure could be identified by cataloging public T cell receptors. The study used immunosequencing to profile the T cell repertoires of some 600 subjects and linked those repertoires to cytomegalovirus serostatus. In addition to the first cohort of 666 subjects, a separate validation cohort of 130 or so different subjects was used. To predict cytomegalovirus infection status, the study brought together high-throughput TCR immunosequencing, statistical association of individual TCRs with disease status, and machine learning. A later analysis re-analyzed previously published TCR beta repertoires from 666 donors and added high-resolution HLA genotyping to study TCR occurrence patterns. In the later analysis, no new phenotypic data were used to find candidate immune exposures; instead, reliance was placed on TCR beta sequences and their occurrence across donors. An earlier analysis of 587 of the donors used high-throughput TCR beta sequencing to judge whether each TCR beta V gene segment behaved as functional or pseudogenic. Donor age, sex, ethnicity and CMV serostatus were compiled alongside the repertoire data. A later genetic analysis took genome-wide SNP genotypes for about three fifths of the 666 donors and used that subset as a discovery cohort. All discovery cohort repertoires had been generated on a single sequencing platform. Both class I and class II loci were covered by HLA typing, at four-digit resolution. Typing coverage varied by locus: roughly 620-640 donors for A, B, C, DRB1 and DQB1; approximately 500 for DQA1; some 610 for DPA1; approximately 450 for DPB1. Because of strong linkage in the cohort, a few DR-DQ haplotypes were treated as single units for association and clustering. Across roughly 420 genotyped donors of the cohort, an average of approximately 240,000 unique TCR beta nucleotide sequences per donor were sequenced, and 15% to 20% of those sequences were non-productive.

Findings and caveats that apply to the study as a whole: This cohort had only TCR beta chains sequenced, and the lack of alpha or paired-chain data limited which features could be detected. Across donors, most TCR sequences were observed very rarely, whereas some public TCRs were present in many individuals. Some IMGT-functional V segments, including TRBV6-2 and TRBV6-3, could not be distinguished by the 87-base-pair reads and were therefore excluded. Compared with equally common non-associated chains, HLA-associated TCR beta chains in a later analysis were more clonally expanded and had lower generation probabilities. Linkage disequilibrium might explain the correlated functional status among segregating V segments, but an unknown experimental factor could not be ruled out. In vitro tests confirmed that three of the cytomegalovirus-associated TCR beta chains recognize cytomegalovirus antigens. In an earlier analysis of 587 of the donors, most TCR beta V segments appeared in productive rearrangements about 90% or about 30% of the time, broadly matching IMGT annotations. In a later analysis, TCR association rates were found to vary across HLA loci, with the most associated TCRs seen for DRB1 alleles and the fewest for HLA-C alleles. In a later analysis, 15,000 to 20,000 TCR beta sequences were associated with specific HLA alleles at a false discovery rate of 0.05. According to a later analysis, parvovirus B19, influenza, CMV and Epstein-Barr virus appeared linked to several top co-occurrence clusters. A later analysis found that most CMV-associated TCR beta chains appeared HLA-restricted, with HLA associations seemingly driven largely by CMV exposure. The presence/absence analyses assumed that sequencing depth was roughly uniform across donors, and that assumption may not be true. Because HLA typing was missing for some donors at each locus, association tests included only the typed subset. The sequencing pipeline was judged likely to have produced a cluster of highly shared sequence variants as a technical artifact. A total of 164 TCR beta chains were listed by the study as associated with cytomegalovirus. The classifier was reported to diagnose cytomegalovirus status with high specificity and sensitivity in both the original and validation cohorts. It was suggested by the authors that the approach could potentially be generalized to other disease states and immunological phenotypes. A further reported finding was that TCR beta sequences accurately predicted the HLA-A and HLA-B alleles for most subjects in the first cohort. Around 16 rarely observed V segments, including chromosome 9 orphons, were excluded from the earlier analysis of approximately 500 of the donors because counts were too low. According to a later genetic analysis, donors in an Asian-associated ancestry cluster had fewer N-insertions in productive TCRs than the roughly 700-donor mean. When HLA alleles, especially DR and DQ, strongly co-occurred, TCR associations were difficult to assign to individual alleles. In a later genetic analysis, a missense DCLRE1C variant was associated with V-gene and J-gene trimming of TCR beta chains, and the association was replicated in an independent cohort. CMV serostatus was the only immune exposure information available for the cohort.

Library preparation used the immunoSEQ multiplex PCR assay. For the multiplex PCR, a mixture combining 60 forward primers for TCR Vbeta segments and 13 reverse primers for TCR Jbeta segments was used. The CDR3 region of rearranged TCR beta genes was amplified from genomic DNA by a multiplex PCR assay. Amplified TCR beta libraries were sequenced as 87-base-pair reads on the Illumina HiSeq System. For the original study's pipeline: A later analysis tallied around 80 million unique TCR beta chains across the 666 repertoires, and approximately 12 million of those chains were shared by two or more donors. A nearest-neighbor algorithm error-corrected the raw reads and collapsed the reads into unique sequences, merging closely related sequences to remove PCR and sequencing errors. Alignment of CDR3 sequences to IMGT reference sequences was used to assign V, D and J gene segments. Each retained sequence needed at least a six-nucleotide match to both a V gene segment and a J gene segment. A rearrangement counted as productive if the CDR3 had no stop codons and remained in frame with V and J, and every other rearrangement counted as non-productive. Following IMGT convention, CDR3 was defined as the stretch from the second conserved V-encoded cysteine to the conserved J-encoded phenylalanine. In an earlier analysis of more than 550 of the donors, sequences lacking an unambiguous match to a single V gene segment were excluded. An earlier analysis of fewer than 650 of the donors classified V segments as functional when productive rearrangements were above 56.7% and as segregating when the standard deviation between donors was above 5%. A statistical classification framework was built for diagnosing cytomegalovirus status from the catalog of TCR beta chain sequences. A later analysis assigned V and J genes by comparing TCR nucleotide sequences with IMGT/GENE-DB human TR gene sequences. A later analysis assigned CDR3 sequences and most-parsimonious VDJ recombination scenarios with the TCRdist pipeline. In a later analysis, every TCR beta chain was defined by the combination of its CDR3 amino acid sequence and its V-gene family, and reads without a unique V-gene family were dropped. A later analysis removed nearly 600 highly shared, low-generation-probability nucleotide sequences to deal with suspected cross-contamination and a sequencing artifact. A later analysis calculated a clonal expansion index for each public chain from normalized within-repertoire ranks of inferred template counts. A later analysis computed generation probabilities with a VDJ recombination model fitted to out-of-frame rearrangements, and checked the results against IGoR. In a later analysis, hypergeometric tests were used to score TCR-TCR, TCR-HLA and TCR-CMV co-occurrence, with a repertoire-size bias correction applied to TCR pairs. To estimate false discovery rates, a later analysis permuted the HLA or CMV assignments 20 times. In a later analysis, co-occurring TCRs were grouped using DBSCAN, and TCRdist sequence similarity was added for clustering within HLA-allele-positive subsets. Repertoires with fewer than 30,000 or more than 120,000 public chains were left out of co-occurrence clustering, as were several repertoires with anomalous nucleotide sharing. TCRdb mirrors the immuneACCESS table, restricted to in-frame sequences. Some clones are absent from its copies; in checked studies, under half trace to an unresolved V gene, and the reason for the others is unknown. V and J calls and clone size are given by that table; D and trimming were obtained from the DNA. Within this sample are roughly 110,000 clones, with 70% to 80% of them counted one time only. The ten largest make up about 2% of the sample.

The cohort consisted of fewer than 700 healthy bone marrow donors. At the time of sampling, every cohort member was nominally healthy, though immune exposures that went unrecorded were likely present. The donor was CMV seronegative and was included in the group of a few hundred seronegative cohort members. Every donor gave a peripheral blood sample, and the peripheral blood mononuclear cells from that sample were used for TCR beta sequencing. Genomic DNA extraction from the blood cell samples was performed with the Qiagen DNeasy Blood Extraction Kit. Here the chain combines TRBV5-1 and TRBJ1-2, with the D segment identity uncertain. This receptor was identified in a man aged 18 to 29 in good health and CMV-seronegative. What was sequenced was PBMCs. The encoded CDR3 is CASSGGIDGYTF. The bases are TGCGCCAGCAGTGGAGGGATCGACGGCTACACCTTC.